This T cell receptor (beta chain) originates from a study of siplizumab effects on memory and regulatory T cells. Study results and limitations: Proliferating Tregs from siplizumab cultures lacked functional confirmation of suppression.

Deletions cut 5 bases from V and 2 bases from J, with 10 bases between. CDR1 SGHAT and CDR2 FQNNGV come from the germline V gene. CDR3 length: 14 amino acids. As concerns this clone: Its target is not known.

Generated by immunoSEQ multiplex PCR, the TCRdb table keeps only in-frame clones and is missing some. The sample contains about 100,000 clones, less than 95% of which appear only once. This clonotype originated in a human donor in good health. The chain carries TRBV11-2 and TRBJ2-1; tentatively, D is TRBD2 (6 bases). The source material was Tregs sorted from blood. CDR3 sequence: CASSRTTTYNEQFF. The DNA for the CDR3 is TGTGCCAGCAGCCGGACTACCACCTACAATGAGCAGTTCTTC.